The 26 T cell receptor beta chains reported below all come from one sample, sequenced in a study of blood T cell repertoires in COVID-19. Measured with immunoSEQ multiplex PCR; TCRdb has only the in-frame clones, and not every one. The sample records around 330,000 clones, roughly 90% being singletons. Sequencing was done on a sample of PBMCs or T cells enriched from blood (not recorded which). The receptors derive from a man in his sixties who had recovered from COVID-19.

The chain employs TRBV9 and TRBJ2-5; D may be TRBD2 (6 bases). CDR3 length: 16 amino acids. Trimming took 4 bases from V and 4 from J, leaving 20 bases between them. CDR1 and CDR2 (germline): SGDLS, YYNGEE. The CDR3 DNA reads TGTGCCAGCAGCCTAGGGACTCCTTCCACCTCAGAGACCCAGTACTTC. Translated, it gives CASSLGTPSTSETQYF.

This chain links TRBV11-3 with TRBJ2-7; tentative D call: TRBD1 (5 bases). Germline V gives CDR1 SGHNT, CDR2 YENEEA. CDR3 length: 14 amino acids. V was trimmed by 5 bases and J by 4 bases, leaving 15 bases between them. The CDR3 loop reads CASSQGAGRYEQYF. The CDR3 nucleotides are TGTGCCAGCAGCCAAGGGGCAGGGCGTTACGAGCAGTACTTC.

A few counts support this clone. The chain couples TRBV24-1 to TRBJ1-5; no reliable D call. The CDR3 contains 16 residues. Trimming pared 3 bases from V and 6 bases from J, leaving 17 bases between. The germline V gene has CDR1 KGHDR and CDR2 SFDVKD. The CDR3 sequence is CATSDPARGSSQPQHF. The CDR3, as DNA: TGTGCCACCAGTGATCCGGCCCGAGGGTCAAGTCAGCCCCAGCATTTT.

The chain is built from TRBV12-3 or TRBV12-4 and TRBJ1-5; 9 nucleotides line up with TRBD1. CDR3 length equals 13 residues. J gave up 6 bases and V 5 bases, and 2 bases lay outside the gene matches. CDR3 protein: CASSRTGAQPQHF. The CDR3 nucleotides are TGTGCCAGCAGTAGGACAGGGGCTCAGCCCCAGCATTTT.

The rearrangement joins TRBV12-5 to TRBJ2-1; 10 nucleotides match TRBD2. The CDR3 loop spans 18 amino acids. Germline V lookup: CDR1 LGHNT, CDR2 FRNRAP. The ends lost 1 base at V and 4 bases at J; junction bases unmatched: 10. The CDR3 loop reads CASGLARTSGTPYNEQFF. CDR3 sequence (DNA): TGTGCTAGTGGTTTGGCCCGGACTAGCGGAACACCTTACAATGAGCAGTTCTTC. Full variable domain (remainder filled in from reference TRBV12-5 and TRBJ2-1): DARVTQTPRHKVTEMGQEVTMRCQPILGHNTVFWYRQTMMQGLELLAYFRNRAPLDDSGMPKDRFSAEMPDATLATLKIQPSEPRDSAVYFCASGLARTSGTPYNEQFFGPGTRLTVL.

This sequence joins TRBV5-1 and TRBJ2-7, with D perhaps matching TRBD1 (5 bases). Deletions cut 0 bases from V and 3 bases from J, with 10 bases between. CDR3 length equals 14 residues. CDR1 is SGHRS and CDR2 is YFSETQ in the germline V gene. Here the CDR3 reads CASSLGFRDYEQYF. For the CDR3, the DNA is TGCGCCAGCAGCTTGGGTTTCAGGGACTACGAGCAGTACTTC.

The chain carries TRBV19 and TRBJ1-1, with 7 positions matching TRBD1. After removal of 5 bases from V and 0 bases from J, the junction contained 3 bases not matched to a gene. The CDR3 loop spans 14 amino acids. Germline loops: CDR1 LNHDA, CDR2 SQIVND (reference sequence). CDR3 amino acids: CASSADRVNTEAFF. Written as DNA, the CDR3 is TGTGCCAGTAGTGCTGACAGGGTGAACACTGAAGCTTTCTTT. Full variable domain (rest looked up from reference TRBV19 and TRBJ1-1): DGGITQSPKYLFRKEGQNVTLSCEQNLNHDAMYWYRQDPGQGLRLIYYSQIVNDFQKGDIAEGYSVSREKKESFPLTVTSAQKNPTAFYLCASSADRVNTEAFFGQGTRLTVV.

The CDR3 spells CASSEVGFPYEQYF. CDR3 nucleotides: TGTGCCAGCAGTGAAGTCGGGTTCCCCTACGAGCAGTACTTC. The chain employs TRBV6-1 and TRBJ2-7; unclear D gene. The V end lost 1 base, the J end lost 2 bases, and 9 bases lay between the germline ends. CDR3 length: 14 amino acids. The V gene's germline CDR1 is MNHNS and CDR2 SASEGT.

In this sample, this clone turned up once. The chain has TRBV7-8 and TRBJ2-1, with a weak D call TRBD2 (5 bases). The V gene lost 1 base and the J gene lost 8 bases, with 15 bases spanning the gap. The germline CDR1 and CDR2 sequences are SGHVS and FQNEAQ. CDR3 length equals 15 residues. CDR3 in amino acids: CASSLVRGLRDEQFF. The DNA for the CDR3 is TGTGCCAGCAGCTTAGTCAGAGGACTCCGCGATGAGCAGTTCTTC.

V gene TRBV19 combines with J gene TRBJ2-1; TRBD1 might be the D (5 bases). The CDR3 totals 16 residues. CDR1 and CDR2 (germline): LNHDA, SQIVND (reference sequence). Trimming shortened V by 5 bases and J by 5 bases, and 19 bases separated the two germline ends. DNA for the CDR3: TGTGCCAGTAGTCCATTGGGGTCAGGGTCCCACAATGAGCAGTTCTTC. The encoded protein is CASSPLGSGSHNEQFF.

The chain joins TRBV27 to TRBJ2-7; 13 nucleotides line up with TRBD2. V was pared by 7 bases and J by 0 bases, with 3 bases of the junction left unmatched. This CDR3 has 15 residues. From germline, CDR1 is MNHEY and CDR2 SMNVEV (reference sequence). CDR3 protein: CASKRTSGSSYEQYF. CDR3 bases: TGTGCCAGCAAACGGACTAGCGGGAGCTCCTACGAGCAGTACTTC.

A note on this clone: Other DNA sequences in this sample translate to the same CDR3. The chain uses TRBV19 and TRBJ2-7, with 8 positions matching TRBD1. This CDR3 spans 14 amino acids. V was pared by 4 bases and J by 0 bases, with 2 bases of the junction left unmatched. CDR1 LNHDA and CDR2 SQIVND come from the germline V gene (reference sequence). The CDR3 bases are TGTGCCAGTAGTAAACAGGGGGGCTCCTACGAGCAGTACTTC. This translates into CASSKQGGSYEQYF.

The rearrangement uses TRBV28 and TRBJ1-1, with 9 positions matching TRBD1. Germline CDR1 MDHEN, CDR2 SYDVKM. The CDR3 runs 16 residues. Unmatched junction bases numbered 9, after V lost 7 bases and J lost 0 bases. CDR3 amino acids: CASNRRGTGMNTEAFF. The CDR3 coding sequence is TGTGCCAGCAACCGAAGGGGGACAGGGATGAACACTGAAGCTTTCTTT.

The chain couples TRBV7-2 to TRBJ2-7; 9 bases map to TRBD1. Germline trimming cut 1 base from V and 0 bases from J; bases unmatched to any gene: 1. Germline CDR1 reads SGHTA; CDR2 reads FQGNSA. The CDR3 sequence is 15 residues long. The DNA for the CDR3 is TGTGCCAGCAGCTTAGGGACAGGGGTCTCCTACGAGCAGTACTTC. Residues: CASSLGTGVSYEQYF.

The chain links TRBV24-1 to TRBJ2-2, with D perhaps TRBD2 (6 bases). Germline V CDR1 and CDR2: KGHDR, SFDVKD. Trimming pared 5 bases from V and 5 bases from J, leaving 11 bases between. The CDR3 runs to 14 residues. The CDR3 region is CATSGGVRTGELFF. In nucleotides, the CDR3 is TGTGCCACCAGTGGGGGGGTACGGACCGGGGAGCTGTTTTTT.

This chain links TRBV2 with TRBJ2-4; the D gene is possibly TRBD2 (6 bases). CDR1 SNHLY and CDR2 FYNNEI come from the germline V gene. Between the trimmed V and J ends, which lost 3 bases and 5 bases, there was a span of 11 bases. This CDR3 is built from 14 residues. CDR3 region: CASSDRRAENIQYF. The CDR3 nucleotides are TGTGCCAGCAGTGATCGGAGGGCCGAAAACATTCAGTACTTC.

The J gene is TRBJ1-5, the V gene TRBV6-5; 8 bases are shared with TRBD1. Per germline, CDR1 MNHEY and CDR2 SVGAGI. The CDR3 totals 14 residues. V trimming: 6 bases; J trimming: 9 bases; junction bases outside the gene matches: 10. CDR3 sequence (DNA): TGTGCCAGCAGATCCGGGACAGGCCTGCGGCCCCAGCATTTT. As protein: CASRSGTGLRPQHF.

The chain carries TRBV3-1 (or the pseudogene TRBV3-2) and TRBJ2-5, with TRBD1 matching 9 bases. V was clipped by 1 base and J by 5 bases; unmatched bases: 11. Germline V gene lookup returns CDR1 LGHDT and CDR2 YNNKEL (reference sequence). The CDR3 has 17 residues. DNA of the CDR3: TGTGCCAGCAGCCAAGCAGGAGGGAGGACAGGGGAGGAGACCCAGTACTTC. This codes for CASSQAGGRTGEETQYF.

V and J are TRBV27 and TRBJ1-6; TRBD1 aligns across 7 bases. The trim removed 8 bases at V and 7 bases at J, leaving 8 bases unmatched. This CDR3 is 14 amino acids long. Per the germline V gene, CDR1 is MNHEY and CDR2 is SMNVEV (reference sequence). As DNA, the CDR3 is TGTGCCAGCTGGGCGAACAGGGGAAATTCACCCCTCCACTTT. This sequence encodes CASWANRGNSPLHF.

The rearrangement uses TRBV7-2 and TRBJ2-5; 7 bases map to TRBD1. The CDR3 spans 14 residues. The V and J ends lost 5 bases and 1 base, in that order; junction bases with no gene match: 4. Germline V gene data show CDR1 as SGHTA and CDR2 as FQGNSA. CDR3 bases: TGTGCCAGCAGCCCGGGACAGCCCCAAGAGACCCAGTACTTC. Its protein is CASSPGQPQETQYF.

To note about this clone: This specimen includes other DNA sequences encoding the same CDR3. The chain recombines TRBV6-5 with TRBJ2-1; D not certain. Germline V lookup: CDR1 MNHEY, CDR2 SVGAGI. CDR3 size: 11 residues. Trimming removed 6 bases at V and 5 bases at J, with 5 bases between. The CDR3 region has the DNA TGTGCCAGCAGCCTTCACAATGAGCAGTTCTTC. Encoded protein: CASSLHNEQFF.

This CDR3 is CASSIGQGLIETQYF. CDR3 sequence (DNA): TGTGCCAGTAGTATCGGACAGGGGCTCATAGAGACCCAGTACTTC. J is TRBJ2-5 and V is TRBV19; 9 positions agree with TRBD1. The CDR3 runs 15 residues. Germline CDR1 reads LNHDA; CDR2 reads SQIVND (reference sequence). V gave up 3 bases and J gave up 4 bases; unmatched junction bases: 6. The variable domain in full, completed from reference TRBV19 and TRBJ2-5, reads DGGITQSPKYLFRKEGQNVTLSCEQNLNHDAMYWYRQDPGQGLRLIYYSQIVNDFQKGDIAEGYSVSREKKESFPLTVTSAQKNPTAFYLCASSIGQGLIETQYFGPGTRLLVL.

V usage is TRBV3-1 (or the pseudogene TRBV3-2) and J usage is TRBJ1-5; the D gene is possibly TRBD1 (6 bases). Trimming took off 4 bases at V and 11 bases at J, with 15 bases between the two ends. The CDR3 runs 13 residues. From germline, CDR1 is LGHDT and CDR2 YNNKEL (reference sequence). As DNA, the CDR3 is TGTGCCAGCAGCCTTAAATGGGACACAACCCAGCATTTT. It encodes CASSLKWDTTQHF.

J is TRBJ1-1 and V is TRBV28; D is undetermined. Germline V gene lookup returns CDR1 MDHEN and CDR2 SYDVKM. The germline V and J ends were trimmed by 5 bases and 3 bases, with 13 bases remaining between them. The CDR3 loop spans 14 amino acids. DNA for the CDR3: TGTGCCAGCAGTGAAAGCGGAGGGTACACTGAAGCTTTCTTT. This translates into CASSESGGYTEAFF.

The rearrangement links TRBV7-2 to TRBJ1-1; no firm D call. Germline values: CDR1 SGHTA, CDR2 FQGNSA. V lost 5 bases to trimming and J lost 2 bases, with 18 bases between them. This CDR3 comprises 16 residues. The CDR3 DNA reads as TGTGCCAGCAGCCTAGTTACTTTAGGAGTAAACACTGAAGCTTTCTTT. Protein sequence: CASSLVTLGVNTEAFF.

The V gene is TRBV13, the J gene TRBJ1-1; 8 nucleotides line up with TRBD1. This CDR3 has 14 amino acids. The germline gives CDR1 PRHDT, CDR2 FYEKMQ (reference sequence). V lost 5 bases, J lost 0 bases, and 2 bases stayed unmatched. This chain's CDR3 is CASSKTGVNTEAFF. As DNA, the CDR3 is TGTGCCAGCAGCAAGACAGGGGTGAACACTGAAGCTTTCTTT. The full variable domain, its missing parts supplied by reference TRBV13 and TRBJ1-1, is AAGVIQSPRHLIKEKRETATLKCYPIPRHDTVYWYQQGPGQDPQFLISFYEKMQSDKGSIPDRFSAQQFSDYHSELNMSSLELGDSALYFCASSKTGVNTEAFFGQGTRLTVV.